The 2 T cell receptor beta chains below were found in one sample sequenced in a study of blood T cell repertoires in COVID-19. Generated by immunoSEQ multiplex PCR, the TCRdb table keeps only in-frame clones and is missing some. The top ten hold roughly 18% of the sample, which has approximately 61,000 clones, roughly 88% seen once. Specimen: peripheral blood. The source of these receptors is a woman of 80 years or more with active COVID-19.

The chain recombines TRBV11-2 with TRBJ2-5, with 8 bases that match TRBD2. V shed 1 base and J 4 bases; nucleotides not matched to a gene: 14. The CDR3 length is 18 residues. Germline CDR1 SGHAT, CDR2 FQNNGV. CDR3 DNA: TGTGCCAGCAGCTTAGGCCTCCCGGGACGGGGGGGCACAGAGACCCAGTACTTC. Its protein is CASSLGLPGRGGTETQYF.

In this sample, this clone turned up once. The genes are TRBV18 and TRBJ2-3; 9 nucleotides agree with TRBD1. V lost 3 bases and J lost 6; bases outside the gene matches: 7. Germline loops: CDR1 KGHSH, CDR2 LQKENI. The CDR3 runs to 15 residues. The CDR3 loop is CASSPRDRASDTQYF. CDR3 nucleotide sequence: TGTGCCAGCTCACCCCGGGACAGGGCGTCGGATACGCAGTATTTT.